This T cell receptor (beta chain) was retrieved from a study of blood T cell repertoires in COVID-19. TCRdb keeps only in-frame clones here, not all; method: immunoSEQ multiplex PCR. The profile shows about 190,000 clones, approximately 90% of them singletons. The germline V gene encodes CDR1 MNHEY and CDR2 SVGEGT. Trimming took 4 bases from V and 2 from J, leaving 9 bases between them. This CDR3 region has 14 residues. V usage is TRBV6-2 or TRBV6-3 and J usage is TRBJ1-5; D remains unclear. Sequenced sample: peripheral blood. The source is a woman in her twenties or thirties with active or convalescent COVID-19. CDR3 bases: TGTGCCAGCAGTTTAGAGGTCGGCAATCAGCCCCAGCATTTT. Translation: CASSLEVGNQPQHF.